This TCR beta chain was recovered during a study of CD8 T cells in ankylosing spondylitis. Points from the study as a whole: Characteristic, it appeared, of ankylosing spondylitis blood was a TCR beta motif of eight highly homologous variants.

Each CDR3 protein is one row after TCRdb ran MiXCR on the 5' RACE reads. The sample yields roughly 490,000 distinct CDR3 sequences, over 4% seen once. V lost 5 bases to trimming and J lost 6 bases; unmatched junction nucleotides: 5. CDR1 and CDR2 (germline): MNHEY, SVGEGT. The length of the CDR3 is 15 residues. Regarding this clonotype: Antigen unknown.

This receptor was taken from a male donor with ankylosing spondylitis. Material: blood, either unsorted or a sorted T cell fraction (not recorded which). The chain joins TRBV6-2 or TRBV6-3 to TRBJ2-1; 12 nucleotides match TRBD2. This CDR3 is CASSDRLAGVNEQFF. The CDR3 DNA reads TGTGCCAGCAGTGACCGACTAGCGGGAGTCAATGAGCAGTTCTTC.